The sequence of this TCR beta chain was determined in a study of blood T cell repertoires in COVID-19. Study-level background: Acute-phase and convalescent COVID-19 samples originated in the United States, Italy and Spain. T cells, B-cell-depleted T cells, or PBMCs supplied cDNA or gDNA.

Source study methods: For nucleated cells, counts were estimated from reference gene primer amplification. Sequencing was performed with immunoSEQ multiplex PCR; in TCRdb, only in-frame clones are kept and a portion is missing. V and J calls and clone size are copied from that table; D and trimming were computed from the DNA. The sample consists of around 200,000 clones, more than 75% of them appearing once. CDR3 length: 15 amino acids. Germline CDR1 is MNHEY and CDR2 is SMNVEV (reference sequence). V lost 6 bases and J lost 3; bases outside the gene matches: 9. The specimen was peripheral blood. The chain carries TRBV27 and TRBJ2-7; TRBD1 agrees at 9 bases. This clonotype originated in a woman of 80 years or more with acute or convalescent COVID-19. The CDR3 loop reads CASRNLGQGLYEQYF. DNA of the CDR3: TGTGCCAGCAGAAATTTGGGACAGGGTCTCTACGAGCAGTACTTC.